Listed below are T cell receptor beta chains from one sample, sequenced in a study of Ad26.COV2.S vaccination and SARS-CoV-2 variants. Clones were read by immunoSEQ multiplex PCR, and TCRdb kept only the in-frame ones, dropping some. The table has some 520,000 clones, around 85% seen once. Sequences were derived from peripheral blood, sampled in a trial of Ad26.COV2.S vaccine versus placebo. Source of these receptors: a person aged 18-65 years who received the Ad26.COV2.S COVID-19 vaccine or a placebo. Both conserved end residues are part of each CDR3. The D gene is left open where the match is weak. The size entry is marked missing in some rows and otherwise reads once, few, many or a size class.

j_gene: TRBJ1-3
d_gene: .
v_gene: TRBV6-1
abundance: .
CDR3aa: CASTEGVPSSGNTIYF
CDR3nt: TGTGCCAGCACTGAGGGGGTACCCAGCTCTGGAAACACCATATATTTT

j_gene: TRBJ1-5
d_gene: TRBD1
v_gene: TRBV24-1
abundance: .
CDR3aa: CATSRDRYQPQHF
CDR3nt: TGTGCCACCAGTCGGGACAGATATCAGCCCCAGCATTTT

j_gene: TRBJ2-6
d_gene: .
v_gene: TRBV2
abundance: .
CDR3aa: CANKEGSGANVLTF
CDR3nt: TGTGCCAACAAGGAGGGCTCTGGGGCCAACGTCCTGACTTTC

j_gene: TRBJ2-2
d_gene: TRBD2
v_gene: TRBV4-3
abundance: .
CDR3aa: CASSRLLAGGGAGELFF
CDR3nt: TGCGCCAGCAGCCGCCTCTTGGCGGGAGGAGGTGCCGGGGAGCTGTTTTTT

j_gene: TRBJ2-2
d_gene: .
v_gene: TRBV7-3
abundance: .
CDR3aa: CASSSGVGELFF
CDR3nt: TGTGCCAGCAGCTCTGGTGTCGGGGAGCTGTTTTTT

j_gene: TRBJ2-1
d_gene: .
v_gene: TRBV19
abundance: .
CDR3aa: CASSSGLSGHEQFF
CDR3nt: TGTGCCAGTAGTTCTGGACTTTCGGGCCATGAGCAGTTCTTC

j_gene: TRBJ1-5
d_gene: .
v_gene: TRBV7-9
abundance: .
CDR3aa: CASSLGGGGQPQHF
CDR3nt: TGTGCCAGCAGCTTAGGTGGGGGGGGTCAGCCCCAGCATTTT

j_gene: TRBJ2-7
d_gene: .
v_gene: TRBV11-2
abundance: .
CDR3aa: CASSPGLKSYEQYF
CDR3nt: TGTGCCAGCAGCCCCGGACTGAAAAGCTACGAGCAGTACTTC

j_gene: TRBJ1-1
d_gene: .
v_gene: TRBV30
abundance: .
CDR3aa: CAWNSEGWNTEAFF
CDR3nt: TGTGCCTGGAACTCGGAGGGATGGAACACTGAAGCTTTCTTT

j_gene: TRBJ2-1
d_gene: .
v_gene: TRBV28
abundance: once
CDR3aa: CASSSLGLGSEQFF
CDR3nt: TGTGCCAGCAGTTCCCTGGGCCTTGGAAGTGAGCAGTTCTTC

j_gene: TRBJ2-5
d_gene: .
v_gene: TRBV30
abundance: .
CDR3aa: CAWKVGRLQETQYF
CDR3nt: TGTGCCTGGAAGGTAGGGCGGCTCCAAGAGACCCAGTACTTC

j_gene: TRBJ2-1
d_gene: .
v_gene: TRBV19
abundance: .
CDR3aa: CASNYGQYNEQFF
CDR3nt: TGTGCCAGTAACTACGGACAGTACAATGAGCAGTTCTTC

j_gene: TRBJ2-5
d_gene: .
v_gene: TRBV25-1
abundance: few
CDR3aa: CASSYYLGSQETQYF
CDR3nt: TGTGCCAGCAGTTATTACCTCGGGTCCCAAGAGACCCAGTACTTC

j_gene: TRBJ1-5
d_gene: TRBD1
v_gene: TRBV30
abundance: .
CDR3aa: CAWSRTGGSNQPQHF
CDR3nt: TGTGCCTGGTCTCGGACAGGCGGGAGCAATCAGCCCCAGCATTTT

j_gene: TRBJ2-3
d_gene: .
v_gene: TRBV30
abundance: .
CDR3aa: CAWSVGGTTDTQYF
CDR3nt: TGTGCCTGGAGTGTGGGCGGGACCACAGATACGCAGTATTTT

j_gene: TRBJ2-7
d_gene: TRBD1
v_gene: TRBV30
abundance: .
CDR3aa: CAWSRTGNGLQYF
CDR3nt: TGTGCCTGGAGTAGGACAGGGAATGGGTTGCAGTACTTC

j_gene: TRBJ2-7
d_gene: .
v_gene: TRBV24-1
abundance: .
CDR3aa: CATSDPATREQYF
CDR3nt: TGTGCCACCAGTGACCCTGCCACTAGGGAGCAGTACTTC

j_gene: TRBJ1-1
d_gene: TRBD1
v_gene: TRBV27
abundance: .
CDR3aa: CASSPSGGGTEAFF
CDR3nt: TGTGCCAGCAGTCCCTCAGGGGGAGGGACTGAAGCTTTCTTT

j_gene: TRBJ2-7
d_gene: TRBD1
v_gene: TRBV28
abundance: .
CDR3aa: CASRGQGKLYEQYF
CDR3nt: TGTGCCAGCAGGGGACAGGGGAAGTTATACGAGCAGTACTTC

j_gene: TRBJ2-1
d_gene: TRBD2
v_gene: TRBV6-4
abundance: .
CDR3aa: CASSSASGTLYNEQFF
CDR3nt: TGTGCCAGCAGTTCGGCTAGCGGGACCCTCTACAATGAGCAGTTCTTC

j_gene: TRBJ2-5
d_gene: .
v_gene: TRBV21-1
abundance: .
CDR3aa: CASNNRSGSQETQYF
CDR3nt: TGTGCCAGCAACAACCGCAGTGGAAGCCAAGAGACCCAGTACTTC

j_gene: TRBJ1-1
d_gene: .
v_gene: TRBV19
abundance: .
CDR3aa: CASSMAWGGTEAFF
CDR3nt: TGTGCCAGTAGTATGGCTTGGGGGGGCACTGAAGCTTTCTTT

j_gene: TRBJ2-5
d_gene: .
v_gene: TRBV4-3
abundance: .
CDR3aa: CASSQEGGARETQYF
CDR3nt: TGCGCCAGCAGCCAAGAGGGCGGGGCAAGGGAGACCCAGTACTTC

j_gene: TRBJ2-3
d_gene: .
v_gene: TRBV7-2
abundance: once
CDR3aa: CASSQTRGMVDTQYF
CDR3nt: TGTGCCAGCAGCCAGACTAGGGGGATGGTAGATACGCAGTATTTT

j_gene: TRBJ2-1
d_gene: .
v_gene: TRBV6-2/TRBV6-3
abundance: .
CDR3aa: CASSYQEERWNNEQFF
CDR3nt: TGTGCCAGCAGTTACCAGGAGGAGAGGTGGAACAATGAGCAGTTCTTC

j_gene: TRBJ2-1
d_gene: .
v_gene: TRBV27
abundance: .
CDR3aa: CASSGRGPLKKDEQFF
CDR3nt: TGTGCCAGCAGTGGAAGGGGACCCTTAAAAAAGGATGAGCAGTTCTTC

j_gene: TRBJ2-1
d_gene: TRBD2
v_gene: TRBV3-1/TRBV3-2
abundance: .
CDR3aa: CASSPTSGDSYNEQFF
CDR3nt: TGTGCCAGCAGCCCCACGAGCGGGGACTCCTACAATGAGCAGTTCTTC

j_gene: TRBJ1-1
d_gene: .
v_gene: TRBV5-6
abundance: .
CDR3aa: CASSLRGNMNTEAFF
CDR3nt: TGTGCCAGCAGCTTGAGGGGGAACATGAACACTGAAGCTTTCTTT

j_gene: TRBJ2-2
d_gene: TRBD2
v_gene: TRBV7-8
abundance: .
CDR3aa: CASRPSGTTGELFF
CDR3nt: TGTGCCAGCAGACCTAGCGGGACCACCGGGGAGCTGTTTTTT

j_gene: TRBJ2-5
d_gene: .
v_gene: TRBV9
abundance: once
CDR3aa: CASSVFGSQETQYF
CDR3nt: TGTGCCAGCAGCGTATTCGGGTCCCAAGAGACCCAGTACTTC

j_gene: TRBJ1-1
d_gene: .
v_gene: TRBV28
abundance: .
CDR3aa: CASSGNRPRGTEAFF
CDR3nt: TGTGCCAGCAGTGGAAACAGGCCCCGGGGAACTGAAGCTTTCTTT

j_gene: TRBJ2-2
d_gene: TRBD2
v_gene: TRBV7-2
abundance: .
CDR3aa: CASSRWGGRPGELFF
CDR3nt: TGTGCCAGCAGCCGCTGGGGCGGGAGGCCCGGGGAGCTGTTTTTT

j_gene: TRBJ2-3
d_gene: TRBD1
v_gene: TRBV2
abundance: .
CDR3aa: CAGRTGYGDTQYF
CDR3nt: TGTGCCGGAAGGACAGGTTACGGGGATACGCAGTATTTT

j_gene: TRBJ2-3
d_gene: TRBD1
v_gene: TRBV5-4
abundance: .
CDR3aa: CATSRDSGSLDTQYF
CDR3nt: TGTGCCACCTCAAGGGACAGCGGAAGCCTAGATACGCAGTATTTT

j_gene: TRBJ1-5
d_gene: TRBD1
v_gene: TRBV2
abundance: few
CDR3aa: CASTTGTANQPQHF
CDR3nt: TGTGCCAGCACTACCGGGACAGCAAATCAGCCCCAGCATTTT

j_gene: TRBJ2-3
d_gene: .
v_gene: TRBV25-1
abundance: .
CDR3aa: CASSPRLDTQYF
CDR3nt: TGTGCCAGCAGTCCACGCCTCGATACGCAGTATTTT

j_gene: TRBJ2-3
d_gene: .
v_gene: TRBV1
abundance: .
CDR3aa: CTSSPPVGNTDTQYF
CDR3nt: TGCACCAGCAGCCCACCCGTAGGGAACACAGATACGCAGTATTTT

j_gene: TRBJ2-7
d_gene: .
v_gene: TRBV19
abundance: .
CDR3aa: CASSMGSPGSEQYF
CDR3nt: TGTGCCAGTAGTATGGGGAGCCCCGGGAGCGAGCAGTACTTC

j_gene: TRBJ1-2
d_gene: TRBD1
v_gene: TRBV6-5
abundance: .
CDR3aa: CASSYYRGYGYTF
CDR3nt: TGTGCCAGCAGTTATTACAGGGGCTATGGCTACACCTTC

j_gene: TRBJ2-7
d_gene: .
v_gene: TRBV6-6
abundance: .
CDR3aa: CASSYSSSYEQYF
CDR3nt: TGTGCCAGCAGTTACTCTAGCTCCTACGAGCAGTACTTC

j_gene: TRBJ2-5
d_gene: .
v_gene: TRBV5-5
abundance: .
CDR3aa: CASSPDGGRVKTQYF
CDR3nt: TGTGCCAGCAGCCCGGACGGAGGAAGGGTCAAGACCCAGTACTTC

j_gene: TRBJ1-5
d_gene: TRBD1
v_gene: TRBV5-6
abundance: .
CDR3aa: CASSFGGGRAGQPQHF
CDR3nt: TGTGCCAGCAGCTTTGGAGGGGGCAGGGCAGGTCAGCCCCAGCATTTT

j_gene: TRBJ2-1
d_gene: .
v_gene: TRBV23-1
abundance: once
CDR3aa: CASSQSKPLRRGRTYNEQFF
CDR3nt: TGCGCCAGCAGTCAATCGAAGCCACTCCGGCGGGGACGGACCTACAATGAGCAGTTCTTC

j_gene: TRBJ2-7
d_gene: .
v_gene: TRBV27
abundance: once
CDR3aa: CASSFRSLGLYEQYF
CDR3nt: TGTGCCAGCAGTTTTAGGAGCTTGGGGCTTTACGAGCAGTACTTC

j_gene: TRBJ2-5
d_gene: TRBD1
v_gene: TRBV28
abundance: .
CDR3aa: CASSPGGRETQYF
CDR3nt: TGTGCCAGCAGTCCAGGGGGTAGGGAGACCCAGTACTTC

j_gene: TRBJ2-1
d_gene: .
v_gene: TRBV4-2
abundance: .
CDR3aa: CASSQVPSGLDNEQFF
CDR3nt: TGTGCCAGCAGCCAAGTCCCCTCAGGACTTGATAATGAGCAGTTCTTC

j_gene: TRBJ1-1
d_gene: .
v_gene: TRBV2
abundance: once
CDR3aa: CASSLAGASTNTEAFF
CDR3nt: TGTGCCAGCAGCCTTGCGGGGGCGAGTACGAACACTGAAGCTTTCTTT

j_gene: TRBJ2-2
d_gene: TRBD1
v_gene: TRBV19
abundance: .
CDR3aa: CASSIGQGANGELFF
CDR3nt: TGTGCCAGTAGTATAGGACAGGGGGCTAACGGGGAGCTGTTTTTT

j_gene: TRBJ2-7
d_gene: .
v_gene: TRBV6-5
abundance: .
CDR3aa: CASSPRLVPAYEQYF
CDR3nt: TGTGCCAGCAGCCCCCGACTAGTCCCCGCCTACGAGCAGTACTTC

j_gene: TRBJ2-6
d_gene: TRBD1
v_gene: TRBV24-1
abundance: .
CDR3aa: CATSKPGGQGSGANVLTF
CDR3nt: TGTGCCACCAGTAAGCCAGGGGGTCAAGGATCTGGGGCCAACGTCCTGACTTTC

j_gene: TRBJ2-1
d_gene: .
v_gene: TRBV7-2
abundance: .
CDR3aa: CASSRLVREFF
CDR3nt: TGTGCCAGCAGCAGACTAGTTCGAGAGTTCTTC